The 12 T cell receptor beta chains reported below all come from one sample, sequenced in a study of blood T cells in healthy people across ages. Using a J-beta primer mix together with a sample-barcoded 5' primer, a second PCR was run for roughly 6 to 11 cycles. MiXCR, run by TCRdb on the 5' RACE reads, gives a single entry per CDR3 protein. The table lists around 700,000 distinct CDR3 sequences, just under 25% of them singletons. This sample was also put to use in a study of T cells of mothers and their children.

Sequenced sample: blood. The receptors shown here come from a boy between 5 and 17 years old in good health.

The J gene is TRBJ2-1, the V gene TRBV20-1, with D unresolved. CDR1 and CDR2 (germline): DFQATT, SNEGSKA (reference sequence). The germline V and J ends were trimmed by 2 bases and 5 bases, with 7 bases remaining between them. There are 12 residues in the CDR3. The CDR3 loop is CSARWVDNEQFF. DNA of the CDR3: TGCAGTGCTAGATGGGTAGACAATGAGCAGTTCTTC.

J is TRBJ2-2 and V is TRBV7-2; no reliable D call. With 5 bases removed from V and 4 bases from J, the gap between germline ends came to 17 bases. The CDR3 extends over 16 amino acids. The germline CDR1 and CDR2 sequences are SGHTA and FQGNSA. The CDR3 coding sequence is TGTGCCAGCAGCCCCCCCGGCCGGTGGTCCACCGGGGAGCTGTTTTTT. It is translated as CASSPPGRWSTGELFF.

This clonotype was counted between two and nine times. V is TRBV3-1 and J is TRBJ2-1; 11 nucleotides match TRBD2. Germline trimming cut 3 bases from V and 8 bases from J; bases unmatched to any gene: 6. Germline V gene lookup returns CDR1 LGHDT and CDR2 YNNKEL (reference sequence). The CDR3 consists of 15 residues. The CDR3, as DNA: TGTGCCAGCAGCCACCTAGCGGGGGGAGAGGATGAGCAGTTCTTC. Translation gives CASSHLAGGEDEQFF.

The V and J genes are TRBV7-9 and TRBJ2-5, with TRBD2 matching 8 bases. V lost 3 bases to trimming and J lost 5 bases; unmatched junction nucleotides: 5. The CDR3 contains 14 residues. CDR1 and CDR2 from the germline V gene are SEHNR and FQNEAQ (reference sequence). The CDR3 loop reads CASSFGAGVETQYF. The CDR3 DNA follows: TGTGCCAGCAGCTTCGGAGCGGGAGTTGAGACCCAGTACTTC.

This clonotype has just a few counts. The chain carries TRBV4-1 and TRBJ2-7; no clear D. This CDR3 contains 14 residues. Deletions cut 0 bases from V and 2 bases from J, with 8 bases between. CDR1 and CDR2 from the germline V gene are MGHRA and YSYEKL. The CDR3 spells CASSQDSQPYEQYF. The CDR3 region has the DNA TGCGCCAGCAGCCAAGATAGTCAGCCCTACGAGCAGTACTTC.

J is TRBJ2-3 and V is TRBV19, with 8 nucleotides matching TRBD2. The CDR3 length is 15 residues. The V gene's germline CDR1 is LNHDA and CDR2 SQIVND (reference sequence). The J segment lost 2 bases and the V segment lost 6 bases, leaving 7 bases of the junction unmatched. CDR3 in DNA: TGTGCCAGTAGGTCGAGCGGGGGCCACACAGATACGCAGTATTTT. Protein sequence: CASRSSGGHTDTQYF.

The rearrangement uses TRBV3-1 and TRBJ2-1; either TRBD1 or TRBD2 may fit D (5 bases each). CDR1 and CDR2 from the germline V gene are LGHDT and YNNKEL (reference sequence). V shed 1 base and J shed 2 bases, with 12 bases lying between them. The CDR3 is made up of 16 amino acids. The CDR3 DNA follows: TGTGCCAGCAGCCAAGGCGGGCTCAGGGCCTACAATGAGCAGTTCTTC. This translates into CASSQGGLRAYNEQFF.

This clonotype was observed a few times. The chain couples TRBV9 to TRBJ2-5; D tentatively fits TRBD1 or TRBD2 (5 bases each). Judging by the DNA end, TRBJ2-7 fits better; the J call may be wrong. The CDR3 is made up of 16 amino acids. From germline, CDR1 is SGDLS and CDR2 YYNGEE. CDR3 coding DNA: TGTGCCAGCAGCGCGGGGCCGTCGGCGACACCCTACGAGCAGTACTTC. Amino acid sequence: CASSAGPSATPYEQYF.

The gene calls are TRBV7-9 and TRBJ2-1; 10 bases match TRBD2. V dropped 5 bases and J dropped 4; count of bases not matched to a gene: 5. This CDR3 is built from 15 residues. Germline V lookup: CDR1 SEHNR, CDR2 FQNEAQ (reference sequence). This CDR3 reads CASSVTSGVYNEQFF. The CDR3 nucleotides are TGTGCCAGCAGCGTAACTAGCGGGGTATACAATGAGCAGTTCTTC. Full variable domain (missing parts from reference TRBV7-9 and TRBJ2-1): DTGVSQNPRHKITKRGQNVTFRCDPISEHNRLYWYRQTLGQGPEFLTYFQNEAQLEKSRLLSDRFSAERPKGSFSTLEIQRTEQGDSAMYLCASSVTSGVYNEQFFGPGTRLTVL.

This clonotype has only a few counts. The J gene is TRBJ2-1, the V gene TRBV12-3 or TRBV12-4, with 10 positions matching TRBD2. Losses at the gene ends were 5 bases for V and 10 bases for J; bases not matched to a gene: 8. The CDR3 length is 14 residues. This chain's CDR3 is CASSSSGGPSEQFF. The CDR3 nucleotides read TGTGCCAGCAGTAGTAGCGGGGGGCCCTCGGAGCAGTTCTTC.

V is TRBV28 and J is TRBJ2-7; 13 positions match TRBD2. CDR3 length equals 16 residues. V lost 8 bases and J lost 4; bases outside the gene matches: 11. Germline V gene sequence: CDR1 MDHEN, CDR2 SYDVKM. The CDR3 nucleotides are TGTGCCAGCTATTCTTCCCTACTAGCGGGAGGGTACGAGCAGTACTTC. Translating it yields CASYSSLLAGGYEQYF.

There are a few counts of this clonotype. J is TRBJ2-2 and V is TRBV5-1; 14 nucleotides align to TRBD2. Germline V gene lookup returns CDR1 SGHRS and CDR2 YFSETQ. The CDR3 is 18 amino acids. After removal of 3 bases from V and 4 bases from J, the junction contained 8 bases not matched to a gene. CDR3 protein: CASSWGTSGSRGTGELFF. CDR3 nucleotides: TGCGCCAGCAGCTGGGGGACTAGCGGGAGTAGAGGCACCGGGGAGCTGTTTTTT.